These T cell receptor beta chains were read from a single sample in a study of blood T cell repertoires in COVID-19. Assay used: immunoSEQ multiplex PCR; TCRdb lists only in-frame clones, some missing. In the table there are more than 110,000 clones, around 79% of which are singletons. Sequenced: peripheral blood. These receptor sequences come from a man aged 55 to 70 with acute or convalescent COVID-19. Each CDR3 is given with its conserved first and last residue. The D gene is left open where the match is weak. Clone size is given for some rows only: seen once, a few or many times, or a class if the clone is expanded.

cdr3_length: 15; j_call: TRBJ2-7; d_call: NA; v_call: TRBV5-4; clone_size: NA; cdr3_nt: TGTGCCAGCAGCTTGGACGGAAGCGGAACTTACGAGCAGTACTTC; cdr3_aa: CASSLDGSGTYEQYF
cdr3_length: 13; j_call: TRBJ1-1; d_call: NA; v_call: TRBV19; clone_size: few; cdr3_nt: TGTGCCAGTAGTACAGGGGTGAACACTGAAGCTTTCTTT; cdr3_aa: CASSTGVNTEAFF
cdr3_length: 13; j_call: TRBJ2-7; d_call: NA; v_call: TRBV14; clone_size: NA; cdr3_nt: TGTGCCAGCAGCCAAGATACCAGCTACGAGCAGTACTTC; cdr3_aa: CASSQDTSYEQYF
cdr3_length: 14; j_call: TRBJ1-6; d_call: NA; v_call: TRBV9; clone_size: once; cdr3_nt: TGTGCCAGCAGCGTGCGATGGGCGAATTCACCCCTCCACTTT; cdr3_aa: CASSVRWANSPLHF
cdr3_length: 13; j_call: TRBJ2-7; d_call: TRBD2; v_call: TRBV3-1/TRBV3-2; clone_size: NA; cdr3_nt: TGTGCCAGTGGACTAGCGGGAGCCTACGAGCAGTACTTC; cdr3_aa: CASGLAGAYEQYF
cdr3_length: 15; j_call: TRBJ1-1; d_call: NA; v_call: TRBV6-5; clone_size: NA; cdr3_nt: TGTGCCAGCACCTCGACAGTTACCATGAACACTGAAGCTTTCTTT; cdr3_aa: CASTSTVTMNTEAFF
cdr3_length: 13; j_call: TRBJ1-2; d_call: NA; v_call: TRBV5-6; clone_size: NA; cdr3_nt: TGTGCCAGCAGCTTGATGGGGACTTCTGGCTACACCTTC; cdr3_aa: CASSLMGTSGYTF
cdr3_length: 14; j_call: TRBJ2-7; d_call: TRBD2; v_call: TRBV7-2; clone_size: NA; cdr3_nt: TGTGCCAGCAGCCCGGGACTAGCGGGAGATGAGCAGTACTTC; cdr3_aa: CASSPGLAGDEQYF
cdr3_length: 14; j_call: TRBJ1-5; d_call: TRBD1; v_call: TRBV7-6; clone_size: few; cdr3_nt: TGTGCCAGCAGCCCTACAGGGGGCAGTCAGCCCCAGCATTTT; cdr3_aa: CASSPTGGSQPQHF
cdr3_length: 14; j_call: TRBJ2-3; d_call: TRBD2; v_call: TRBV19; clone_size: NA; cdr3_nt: TGTGCCAGTAGACCTAGCGGTCGAACAGATACGCAGTATTTT; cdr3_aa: CASRPSGRTDTQYF
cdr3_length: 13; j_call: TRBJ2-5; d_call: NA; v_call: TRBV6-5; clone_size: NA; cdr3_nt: TGTGCCAGCAGTTACTCGAGTTGGGAGACCCAGTACTTC; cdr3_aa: CASSYSSWETQYF
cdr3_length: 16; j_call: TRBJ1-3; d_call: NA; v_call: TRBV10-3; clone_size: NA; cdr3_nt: TGTGCCATCAGTGAGTGGGACACGAGCTCTGGAAACACCATATATTTT; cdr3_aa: CAISEWDTSSGNTIYF
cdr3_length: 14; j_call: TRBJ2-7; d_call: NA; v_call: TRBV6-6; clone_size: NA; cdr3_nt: TGTGCCAGCACAGGCTCGGGGAGCTCCTACGAGCAGTACTTC; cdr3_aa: CASTGSGSSYEQYF
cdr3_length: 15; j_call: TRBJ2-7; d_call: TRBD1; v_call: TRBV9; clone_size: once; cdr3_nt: TGTGCCAGCAGCGGTAATACAGGGGGGAGAGGCGAGCAGTACTTC; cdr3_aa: CASSGNTGGRGEQYF
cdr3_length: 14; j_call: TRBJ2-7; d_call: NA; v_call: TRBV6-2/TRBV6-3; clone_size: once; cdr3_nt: TGTGCCAGCAGTATTGCTCAGGGCCCCTACGAGCAGTACTTC; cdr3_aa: CASSIAQGPYEQYF
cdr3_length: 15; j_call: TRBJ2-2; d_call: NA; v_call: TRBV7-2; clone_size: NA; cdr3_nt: TGTGCCAGCAGCTTGGTAGCCAGGAACACCGGGGAGCTGTTTTTT; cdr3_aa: CASSLVARNTGELFF
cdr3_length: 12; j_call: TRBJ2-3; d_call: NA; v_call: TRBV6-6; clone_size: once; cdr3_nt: TGTGCCAGCAGCTTAAGCACAGATACGCAGTATTTT; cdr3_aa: CASSLSTDTQYF
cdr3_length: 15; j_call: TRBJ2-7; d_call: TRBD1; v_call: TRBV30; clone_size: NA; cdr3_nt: TGTGCCTGCCAGTCAGACAGGGGTTCCCCCTACGAGCAGTACTTC; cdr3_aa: CACQSDRGSPYEQYF
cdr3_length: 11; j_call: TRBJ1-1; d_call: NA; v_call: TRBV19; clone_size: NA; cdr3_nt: TGTGCCAGTAACGGGAACACTGAAGCTTTCTTT; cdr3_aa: CASNGNTEAFF
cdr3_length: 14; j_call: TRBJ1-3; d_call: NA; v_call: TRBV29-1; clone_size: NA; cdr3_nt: TGCAGCGTTGTTGGGGGCCGCTCTGGAAACACCATATATTTT; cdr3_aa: CSVVGGRSGNTIYF
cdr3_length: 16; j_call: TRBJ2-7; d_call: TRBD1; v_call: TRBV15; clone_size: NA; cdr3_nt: TGTGCCACCAGCAGGGATCATCTAACAGGGGGCGCCGAGCAGTACTTC; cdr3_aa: CATSRDHLTGGAEQYF
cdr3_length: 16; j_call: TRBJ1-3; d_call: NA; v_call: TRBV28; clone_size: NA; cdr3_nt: TGTGCCAGCAGTCCCCGTCCGGGGTGGGTTGGAAACACCATATATTTT; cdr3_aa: CASSPRPGWVGNTIYF
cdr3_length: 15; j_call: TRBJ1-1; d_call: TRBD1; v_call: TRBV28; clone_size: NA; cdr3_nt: TGTGCCAGCAGTTTATACCAGGGGGCGGGCACTGAAGCTTTCTTT; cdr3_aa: CASSLYQGAGTEAFF
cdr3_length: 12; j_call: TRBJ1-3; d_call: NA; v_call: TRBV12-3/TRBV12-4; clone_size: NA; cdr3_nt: TGTGCCAGCAGCCCCGGTGGAAACACCATATATTTT; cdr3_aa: CASSPGGNTIYF
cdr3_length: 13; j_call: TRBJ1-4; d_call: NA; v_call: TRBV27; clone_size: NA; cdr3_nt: TGTGCCAGCAGTTTATCACTTAATGAAAAACTGTTTTTT; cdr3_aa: CASSLSLNEKLFF
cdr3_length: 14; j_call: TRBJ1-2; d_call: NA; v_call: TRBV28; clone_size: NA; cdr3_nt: TGTGCCAGCAGTCCCCCCAACGGGGTAAGCGGCTACACCTTC; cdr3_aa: CASSPPNGVSGYTF
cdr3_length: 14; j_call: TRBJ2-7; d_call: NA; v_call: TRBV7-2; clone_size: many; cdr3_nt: TGTGCCAGCAGCCAGACCGCCAGCGCCTACGAGCAGTACTTC; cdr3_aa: CASSQTASAYEQYF
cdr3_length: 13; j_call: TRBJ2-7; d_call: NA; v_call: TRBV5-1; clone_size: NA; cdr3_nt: TGCGCCAGCAGCGCGGACAACTCCTACGAGCAGTACTTC; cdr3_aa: CASSADNSYEQYF
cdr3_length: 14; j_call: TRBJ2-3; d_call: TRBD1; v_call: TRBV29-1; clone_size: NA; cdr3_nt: TGCAGCGCAAAACCCAGGGGGCGGACAGATACGCAGTATTTT; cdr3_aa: CSAKPRGRTDTQYF
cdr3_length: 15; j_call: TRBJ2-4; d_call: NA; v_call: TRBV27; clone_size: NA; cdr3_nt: TGTGCCAGCAGCCCTTTGGGCAGAGCCAAAAACATTCAGTACTTC; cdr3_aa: CASSPLGRAKNIQYF
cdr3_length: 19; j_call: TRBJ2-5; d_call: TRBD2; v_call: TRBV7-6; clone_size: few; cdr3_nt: TGTGCCAGCAGCTTAAGTTCTGCCAGACTAGCGGGGGGCCAAGAGACCCAGTACTTC; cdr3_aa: CASSLSSARLAGGQETQYF
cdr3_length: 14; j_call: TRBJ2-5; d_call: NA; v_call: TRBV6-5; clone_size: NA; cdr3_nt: TGTGCCAGCAGTCTGGGGCTAGGCGCGGCGGCCCAGTACTTC; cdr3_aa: CASSLGLGAAAQYF
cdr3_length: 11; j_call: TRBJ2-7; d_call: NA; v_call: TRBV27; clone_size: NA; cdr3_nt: TGTGCCAGCAGTTTAGGAGACGAGCAGTACTTC; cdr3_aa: CASSLGDEQYF
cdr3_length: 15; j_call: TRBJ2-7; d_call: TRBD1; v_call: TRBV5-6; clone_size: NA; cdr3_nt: TGTGCCAGCAGACGCACCGGGACAGGGGACTACGAGCAGTACTTC; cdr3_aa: CASRRTGTGDYEQYF
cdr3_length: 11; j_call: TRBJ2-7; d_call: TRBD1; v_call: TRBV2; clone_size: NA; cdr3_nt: TGTGCCAGCAGTTTTGACAGGGCCCTCCACTTC; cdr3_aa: CASSFDRALHF
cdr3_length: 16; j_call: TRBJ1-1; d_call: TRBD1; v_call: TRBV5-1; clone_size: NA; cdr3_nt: TGCGCCAGCAGCTCGCAGACAGGGGCGACGAACACTGAAGCTTTCTTT; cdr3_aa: CASSSQTGATNTEAFF
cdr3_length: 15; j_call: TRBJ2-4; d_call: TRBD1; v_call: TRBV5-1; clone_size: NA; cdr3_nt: TGCGCCAGCAGCTTGGCCGCGACAGGGGATGGCATTCAGTACTTC; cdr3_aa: CASSLAATGDGIQYF
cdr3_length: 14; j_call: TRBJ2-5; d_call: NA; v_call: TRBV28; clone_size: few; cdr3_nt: TGTGCCAGCAGTTGGCTTGGGGCGGGAAAGACCCAGTACTTC; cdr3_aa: CASSWLGAGKTQYF
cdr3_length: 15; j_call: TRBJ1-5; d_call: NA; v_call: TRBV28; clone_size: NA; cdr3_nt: TGTGCCAGCACACCACAGGGCTCCCGGGGTCAGCCCCAGCATTTT; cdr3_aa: CASTPQGSRGQPQHF
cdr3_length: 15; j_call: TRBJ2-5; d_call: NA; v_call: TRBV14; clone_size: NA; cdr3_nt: TGTGCCAGCAGCCAAGGGGGTTCTAGCAGGGAGACCCAGTACTTC; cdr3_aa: CASSQGGSSRETQYF
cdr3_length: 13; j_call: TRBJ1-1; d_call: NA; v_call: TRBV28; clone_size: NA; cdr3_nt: TGTGCCAGCAGTTTAACAGAGAACACTGAAGCTTTCTTT; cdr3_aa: CASSLTENTEAFF